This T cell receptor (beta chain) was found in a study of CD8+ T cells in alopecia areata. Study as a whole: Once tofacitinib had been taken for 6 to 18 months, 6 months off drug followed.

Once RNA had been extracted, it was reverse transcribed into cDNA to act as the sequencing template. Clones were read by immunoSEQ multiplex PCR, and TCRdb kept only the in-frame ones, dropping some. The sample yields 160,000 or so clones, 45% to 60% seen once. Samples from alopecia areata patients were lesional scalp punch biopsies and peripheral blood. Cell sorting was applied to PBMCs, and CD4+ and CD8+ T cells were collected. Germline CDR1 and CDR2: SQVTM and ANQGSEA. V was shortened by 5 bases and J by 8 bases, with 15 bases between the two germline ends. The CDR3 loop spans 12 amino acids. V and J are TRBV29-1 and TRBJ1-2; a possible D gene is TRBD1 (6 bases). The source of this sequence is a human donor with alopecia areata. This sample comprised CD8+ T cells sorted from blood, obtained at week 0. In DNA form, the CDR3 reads TGCAGCGTTCGGGAGGGGGGTAGAGGCTACACCTTC. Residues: CSVREGGRGYTF. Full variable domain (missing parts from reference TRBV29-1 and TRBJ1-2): SAVISQKPSRDICQRGTSLTIQCQVDSQVTMMFWYRQQPGQSLTLIATANQGSEATYESGFVIDKFPISRPNLTFSTLTVSNMSPEDSSIYLCSVREGGRGYTFGSGTRLTVV.